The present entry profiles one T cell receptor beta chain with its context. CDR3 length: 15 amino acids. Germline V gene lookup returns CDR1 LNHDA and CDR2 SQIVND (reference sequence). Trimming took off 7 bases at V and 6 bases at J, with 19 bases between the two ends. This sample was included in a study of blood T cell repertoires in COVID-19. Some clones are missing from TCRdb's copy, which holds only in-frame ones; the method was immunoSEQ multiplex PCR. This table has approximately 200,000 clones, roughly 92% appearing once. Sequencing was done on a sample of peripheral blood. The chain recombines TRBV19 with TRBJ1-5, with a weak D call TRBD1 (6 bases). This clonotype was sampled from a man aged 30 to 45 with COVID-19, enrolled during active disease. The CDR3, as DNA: TGTGCCAGTAAAGGGTCAGGGGCCTCCGGTCAGCCCCAGCATTTT. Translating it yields CASKGSGASGQPQHF.